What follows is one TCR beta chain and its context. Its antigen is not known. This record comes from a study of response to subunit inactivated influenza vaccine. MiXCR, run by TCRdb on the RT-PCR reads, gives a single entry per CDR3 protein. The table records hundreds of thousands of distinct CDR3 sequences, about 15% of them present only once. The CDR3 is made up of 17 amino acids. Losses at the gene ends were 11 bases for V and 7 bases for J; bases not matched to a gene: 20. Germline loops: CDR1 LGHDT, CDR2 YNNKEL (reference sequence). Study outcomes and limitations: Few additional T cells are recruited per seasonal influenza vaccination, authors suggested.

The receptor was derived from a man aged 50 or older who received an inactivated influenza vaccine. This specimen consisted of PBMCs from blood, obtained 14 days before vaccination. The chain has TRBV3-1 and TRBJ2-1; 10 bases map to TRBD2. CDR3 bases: TGTGCCTGCACCCAAACTATTAGCGGGAGGTATTGGAATGAGCAGTTCTTC. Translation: CACTQTISGRYWNEQFF.